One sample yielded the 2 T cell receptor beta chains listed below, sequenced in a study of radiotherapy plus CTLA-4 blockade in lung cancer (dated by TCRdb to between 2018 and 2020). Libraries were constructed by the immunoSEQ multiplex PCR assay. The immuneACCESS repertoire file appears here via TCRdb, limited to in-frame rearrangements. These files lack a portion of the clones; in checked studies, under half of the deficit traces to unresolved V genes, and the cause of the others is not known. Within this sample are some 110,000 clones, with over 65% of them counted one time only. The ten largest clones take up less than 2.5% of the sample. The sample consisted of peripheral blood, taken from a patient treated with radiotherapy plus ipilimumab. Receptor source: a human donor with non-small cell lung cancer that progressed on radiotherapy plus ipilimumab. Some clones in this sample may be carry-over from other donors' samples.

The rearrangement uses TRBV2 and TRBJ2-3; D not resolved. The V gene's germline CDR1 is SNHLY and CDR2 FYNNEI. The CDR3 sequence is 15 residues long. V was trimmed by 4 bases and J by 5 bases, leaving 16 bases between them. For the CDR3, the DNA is TGTGCCAGCAGTGGGGGAATCTATCGTGAAGATACGCAGTATTTT. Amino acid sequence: CASSGGIYREDTQYF.

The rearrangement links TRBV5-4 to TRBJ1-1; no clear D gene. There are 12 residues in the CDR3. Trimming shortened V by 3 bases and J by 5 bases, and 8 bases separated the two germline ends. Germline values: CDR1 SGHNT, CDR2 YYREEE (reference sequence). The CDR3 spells CASSSKGTEAFF. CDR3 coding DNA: TGTGCCAGCAGCTCTAAAGGGACTGAAGCTTTCTTT.